This T cell receptor (beta chain) originates from a study of cytomegalovirus exposure and HLA in healthy donors. Looking at the study overall: Later analysis reported that the roughly 120 validation repertoires shared the platform of the 650 to 700 first-cohort repertoires. Study results and caveats: It was 164 TCR beta chains that were listed as cytomegalovirus-associated.

Concerning this clone: What it binds is unknown.

Only in-frame clones appear in the TCRdb table, and some are missing; sequencing was by immunoSEQ multiplex PCR. The repertoire consists of about 130,000 clones, with about nine tenths occurring once and the leading ten covering less than 1.5%. Germline V gene data show CDR1 as SGHRS and CDR2 as YFSETQ. Trimming took 0 bases from V and 0 from J; bases not matched to a gene: 11. The CDR3 is 18 amino acids. Donors were drawn from the roughly 120-subject validation cohort, separate from the approximately 700-subject first cohort. The sample consisted of PBMCs. This chain uses TRBV5-1 with TRBJ2-7, with 8 bases lining up with TRBD2. This receptor was taken from a young man in good health and CMV-seronegative. DNA of the CDR3: TGCGCCAGCAGCTTGGGTCCCCTTGTGGCGGGAGGCTCCTACGAGCAGTACTTC. It is translated as CASSLGPLVAGGSYEQYF.